The source of this T cell receptor beta chain is a study of blood T cells in healthy people across ages. A note on this clonotype: The limits of the CDR3 on the DNA are not certain, so only TCRdb's listed CDR3 is given.

With each sample, at least 5 micrograms of total RNA were extracted. Primers used in a second PCR of about 6 to 11 cycles were a sample-barcoded 5' primer and a J-beta primer mix. One entry per CDR3 protein results from TCRdb running MiXCR on the 5' RACE reads. The sample includes 1,300,000 or so distinct CDR3 sequences, 45% to 70% of them seen just once. Germline V CDR1 and CDR2: MNHEY, SVGAGI. A total of 17 residues make up the CDR3, ends included. The sequenced sample was blood. This TCR was sampled from a man aged 18 to 30 in good health. This rearrangement joins TRBV6-5 to TRBJ2-6; the table's TRBD2 call for D was not verified on the DNA. The CDR3 region is CASSSSGDSSGANVLTF.